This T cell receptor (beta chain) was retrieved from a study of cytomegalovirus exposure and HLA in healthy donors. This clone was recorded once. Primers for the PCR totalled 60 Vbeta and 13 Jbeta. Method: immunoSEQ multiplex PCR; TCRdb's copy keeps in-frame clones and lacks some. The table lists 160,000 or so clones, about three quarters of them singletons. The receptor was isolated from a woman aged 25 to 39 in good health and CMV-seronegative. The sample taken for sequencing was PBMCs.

The CDR3 coding sequence is TGTGCCAGCAGTTTATCGCGGGGGTTTTCGAAAGAGACCCAGTACTTC. It encodes CASSLSRGFSKETQYF. The J gene is TRBJ2-5, the V gene TRBV27; 7 bases align to TRBD2. Germline CDR1 MNHEY, CDR2 SMNVEV (reference sequence). V shed 0 bases, J shed 3 bases, and the junction held 7 bases outside the gene matches. This CDR3 has 16 residues.